The entry below describes one TCR beta chain. In this sample, this clonotype turned up many times. Its antigen is still unknown. Base qualities are not recorded, but no much larger clone differs from it by a single base. Library preparation employed PCR. The sample was run on an Illumina HiSeq 2500. Through fastp at Q25 and MiXCR, TCRdb rebuilt clones from the public reads, retaining in-frame beta chains. When rows share a CDR3 protein, they turn into one entry using the most common DNA and genes. The sample table contains approximately 13,000 distinct CDR3 sequences; only one count was recorded for 9.5% to 15% of them. The top ten hold roughly 27% of the sample. CDR1 LNHDA and CDR2 SQIVND were looked up in the germline V gene (reference sequence). Deletion took 4 bases off V and 4 bases off J, with a span of 14 bases between the germline ends. Taken from cysteine to phenylalanine, the CDR3 has 15 residues. The CDR3 DNA has 45 bases and is translated from base 1.

The record originates from a study of CXCR3 chemokines and chemotherapy response in bladder cancer (dated by TCRdb to between 2020 and 2023). At the level of the whole study: The study tested whether activity of the CXCR3 chemokine system within human bladder cancer tumors predicted response to chemotherapy.

The source is a human donor with bladder cancer that did not respond to neoadjuvant chemotherapy. The chain is encoded by TRBV19 joined to TRBJ1-5, and the D gene may be TRBD1, 6 bases matching. Collection took place from a patient whose treatment included neoadjuvant chemotherapy. The DNA sequence reads TGTGCCAGTAGTACCCTTGCGGGGGCAAATCAGCCCCAGCATTTT. It codes for CASSTLAGANQPQHF.